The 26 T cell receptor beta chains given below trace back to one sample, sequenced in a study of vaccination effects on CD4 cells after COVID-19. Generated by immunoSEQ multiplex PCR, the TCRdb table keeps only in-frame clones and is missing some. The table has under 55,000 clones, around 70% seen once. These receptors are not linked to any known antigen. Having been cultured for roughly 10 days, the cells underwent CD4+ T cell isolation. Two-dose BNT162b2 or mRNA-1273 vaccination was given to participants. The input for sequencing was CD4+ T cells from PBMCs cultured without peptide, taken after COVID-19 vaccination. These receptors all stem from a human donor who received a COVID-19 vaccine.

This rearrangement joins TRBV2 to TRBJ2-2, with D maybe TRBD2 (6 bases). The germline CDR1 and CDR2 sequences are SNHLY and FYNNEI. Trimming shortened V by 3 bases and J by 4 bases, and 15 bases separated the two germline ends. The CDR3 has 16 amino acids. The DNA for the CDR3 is TGTGCCAGCAGTGACCGGGGGTATGGGAGCACCGGGGAGCTGTTTTTT. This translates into CASSDRGYGSTGELFF.

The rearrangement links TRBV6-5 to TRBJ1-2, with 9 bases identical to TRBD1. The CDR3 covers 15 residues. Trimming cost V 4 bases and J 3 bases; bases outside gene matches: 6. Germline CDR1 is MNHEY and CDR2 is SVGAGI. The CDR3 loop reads CASSSPGQGHYGYTF. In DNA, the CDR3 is TGTGCCAGCAGTTCCCCGGGACAGGGCCACTATGGCTACACCTTC.

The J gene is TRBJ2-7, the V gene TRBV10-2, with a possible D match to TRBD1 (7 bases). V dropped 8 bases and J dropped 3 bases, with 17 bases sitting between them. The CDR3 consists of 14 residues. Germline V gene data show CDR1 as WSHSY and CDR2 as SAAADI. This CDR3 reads CASRGAGGFYEQYF. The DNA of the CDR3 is TGCGCCAGCCGAGGGGCAGGGGGGTTCTACGAGCAGTACTTC.

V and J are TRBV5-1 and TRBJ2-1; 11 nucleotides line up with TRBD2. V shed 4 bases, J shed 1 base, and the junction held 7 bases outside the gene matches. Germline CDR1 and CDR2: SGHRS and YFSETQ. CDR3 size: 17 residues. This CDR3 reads CASSPTSGSNSYNEQFF. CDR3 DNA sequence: TGCGCCAGCAGCCCCACTAGCGGGAGTAATTCCTACAATGAGCAGTTCTTC.

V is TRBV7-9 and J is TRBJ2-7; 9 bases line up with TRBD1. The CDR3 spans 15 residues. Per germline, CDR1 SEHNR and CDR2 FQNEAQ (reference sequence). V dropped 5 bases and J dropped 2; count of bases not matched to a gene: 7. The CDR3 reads CASSPRGQGPYEQYF. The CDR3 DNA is TGTGCCAGCAGCCCCAGGGGACAGGGTCCCTACGAGCAGTACTTC.

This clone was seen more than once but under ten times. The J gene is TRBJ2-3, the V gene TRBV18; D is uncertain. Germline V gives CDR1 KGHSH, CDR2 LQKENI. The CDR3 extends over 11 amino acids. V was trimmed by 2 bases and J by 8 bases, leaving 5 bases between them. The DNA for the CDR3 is TGTGCCAGCTCACCAGACGCTACGCAGTATTTT. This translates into CASSPDATQYF. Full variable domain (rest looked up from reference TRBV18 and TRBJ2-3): NAGVMQNPRHLVRRRGQEARLRCSPMKGHSHVYWYRQLPEEGLKFMVYLQKENIIDESGMPKERFSAEFPKEGPSILRIQQVVRGDSAAYFCASSPDATQYFGPGTRLTVL.

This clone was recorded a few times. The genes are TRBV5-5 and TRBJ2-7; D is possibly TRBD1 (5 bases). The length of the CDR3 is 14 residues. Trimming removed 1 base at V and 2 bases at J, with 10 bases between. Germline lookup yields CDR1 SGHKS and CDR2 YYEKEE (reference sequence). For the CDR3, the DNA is TGTGCCAGCAGCTTGTCGCAGGGCCCCTACGAGCAGTACTTC. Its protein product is CASSLSQGPYEQYF. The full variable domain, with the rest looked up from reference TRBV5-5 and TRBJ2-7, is DAGVTQSPTHLIKTRGQQVTLRCSPISGHKSVSWYQQVLGQGPQFIFQYYEKEERGRGNFPDRFSARQFPNYSSELNVNALLLGDSALYLCASSLSQGPYEQYFGPGTRLTVT.

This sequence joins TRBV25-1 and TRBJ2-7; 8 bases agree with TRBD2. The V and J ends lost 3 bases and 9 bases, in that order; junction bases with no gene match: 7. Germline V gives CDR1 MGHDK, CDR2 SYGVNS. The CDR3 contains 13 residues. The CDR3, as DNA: TGTGCCAGCAGTGAGCGGGGGGAGTTGTTGCAGTACTTC. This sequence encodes CASSERGELLQYF.

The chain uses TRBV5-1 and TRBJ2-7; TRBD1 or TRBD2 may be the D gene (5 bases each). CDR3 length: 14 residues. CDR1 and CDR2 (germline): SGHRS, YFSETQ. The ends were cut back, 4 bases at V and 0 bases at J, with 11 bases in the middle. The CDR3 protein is CASSQGRDSYEQYF. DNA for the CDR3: TGCGCCAGCAGCCAGGGTCGGGACTCCTACGAGCAGTACTTC. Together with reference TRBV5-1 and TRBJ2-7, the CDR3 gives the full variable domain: KAGVTQTPRYLIKTRGQQVTLSCSPISGHRSVSWYQQTPGQGLQFLFEYFSETQRNKGNFPGRFSGRQFSNSRSEMNVSTLELGDSALYLCASSQGRDSYEQYFGPGTRLTVT.

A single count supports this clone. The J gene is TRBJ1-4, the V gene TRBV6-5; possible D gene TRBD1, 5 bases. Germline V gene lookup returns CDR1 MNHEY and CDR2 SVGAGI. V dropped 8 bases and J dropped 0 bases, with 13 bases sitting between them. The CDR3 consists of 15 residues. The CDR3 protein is CASSETATTNEKLFF. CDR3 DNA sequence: TGTGCCAGCTCAGAGACAGCTACAACTAATGAAAAACTGTTTTTT.

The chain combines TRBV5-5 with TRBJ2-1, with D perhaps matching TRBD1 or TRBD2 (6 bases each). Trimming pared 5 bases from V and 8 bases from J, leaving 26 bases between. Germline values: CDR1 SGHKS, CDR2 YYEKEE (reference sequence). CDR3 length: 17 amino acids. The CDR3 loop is CASRSGASRTSGDEQFF. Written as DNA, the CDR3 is TGTGCCAGCAGGTCAGGGGCTAGCCGGACCTCGGGGGATGAGCAGTTCTTC.

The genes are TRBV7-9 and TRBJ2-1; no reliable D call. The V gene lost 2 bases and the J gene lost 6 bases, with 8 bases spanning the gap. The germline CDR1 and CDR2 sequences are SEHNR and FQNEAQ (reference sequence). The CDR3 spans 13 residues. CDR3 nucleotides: TGTGCCAGCAGCTTATATTCGACCAATGAGCAGTTCTTC. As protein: CASSLYSTNEQFF.

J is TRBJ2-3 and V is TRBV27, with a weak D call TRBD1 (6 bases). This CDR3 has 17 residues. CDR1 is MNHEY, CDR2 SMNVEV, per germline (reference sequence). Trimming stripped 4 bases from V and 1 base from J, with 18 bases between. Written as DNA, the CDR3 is TGTGCCAGCAGTTCCAAGCCGGCAGGGGTCCGCACAGATACGCAGTATTTT. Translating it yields CASSSKPAGVRTDTQYF.

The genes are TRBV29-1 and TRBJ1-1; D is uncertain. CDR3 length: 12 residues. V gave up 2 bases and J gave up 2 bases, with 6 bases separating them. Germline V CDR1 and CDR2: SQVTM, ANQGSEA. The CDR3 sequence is CSVELGNTEAFF. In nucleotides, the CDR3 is TGCAGCGTTGAACTCGGCAACACTGAAGCTTTCTTT.

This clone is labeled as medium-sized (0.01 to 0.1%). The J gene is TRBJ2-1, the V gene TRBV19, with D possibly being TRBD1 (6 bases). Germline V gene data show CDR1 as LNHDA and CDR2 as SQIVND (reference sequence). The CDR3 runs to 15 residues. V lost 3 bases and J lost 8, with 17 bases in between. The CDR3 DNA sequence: TGTGCCAGTAGTATCTTGGGGTCAGGGGCCGATGAGCAGTTCTTC. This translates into CASSILGSGADEQFF. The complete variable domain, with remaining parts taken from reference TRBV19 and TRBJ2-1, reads DGGITQSPKYLFRKEGQNVTLSCEQNLNHDAMYWYRQDPGQGLRLIYYSQIVNDFQKGDIAEGYSVSREKKESFPLTVTSAQKNPTAFYLCASSILGSGADEQFFGPGTRLTVL.

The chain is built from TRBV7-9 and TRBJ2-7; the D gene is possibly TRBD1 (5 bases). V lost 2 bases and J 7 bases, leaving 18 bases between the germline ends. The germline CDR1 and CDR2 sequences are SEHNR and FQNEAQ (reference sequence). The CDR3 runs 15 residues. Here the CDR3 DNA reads TGTGCCAGCAGCTTATTCAGGGTACGATTGGGGGAGCAGTACTTC. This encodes CASSLFRVRLGEQYF.

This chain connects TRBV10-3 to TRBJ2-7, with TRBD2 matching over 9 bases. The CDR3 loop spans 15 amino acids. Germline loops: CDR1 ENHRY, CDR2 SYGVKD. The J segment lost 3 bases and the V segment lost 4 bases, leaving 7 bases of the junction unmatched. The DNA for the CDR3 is TGTGCCATCAGTGCTTGGCTAGCGGGACGCTACGAGCAGTACTTC. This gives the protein CAISAWLAGRYEQYF.

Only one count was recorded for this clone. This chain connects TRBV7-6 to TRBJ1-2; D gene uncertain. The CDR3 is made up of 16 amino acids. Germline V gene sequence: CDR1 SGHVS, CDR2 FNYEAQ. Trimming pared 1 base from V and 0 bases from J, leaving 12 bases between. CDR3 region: CASSLDGPKANYGYTF. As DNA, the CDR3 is TGTGCCAGCAGCTTAGATGGGCCGAAGGCTAACTATGGCTACACCTTC.

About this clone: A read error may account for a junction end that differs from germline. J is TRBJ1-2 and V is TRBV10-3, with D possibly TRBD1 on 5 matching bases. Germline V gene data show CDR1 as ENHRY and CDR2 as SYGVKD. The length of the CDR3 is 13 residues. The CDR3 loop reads CATSRDGNYGYTF. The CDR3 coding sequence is TGTGCCACCAGTCGGGACGGAAACTATGGCTACACCTTC.

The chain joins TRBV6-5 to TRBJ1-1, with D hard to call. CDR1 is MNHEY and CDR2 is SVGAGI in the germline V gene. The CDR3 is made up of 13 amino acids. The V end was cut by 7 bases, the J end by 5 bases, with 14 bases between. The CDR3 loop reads CASKGGVTTEAFF. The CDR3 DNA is TGTGCCAGCAAGGGTGGGGTAACGACTGAAGCTTTCTTT.

The CDR3 nucleotides read TGTGCCAGCAGCTTCCGGGGAACCGGGGAGCTGTTTTTT. It yields the protein CASSFRGTGELFF. The chain combines TRBV5-4 with TRBJ2-2; weak D call: TRBD2 (5 bases). V was trimmed by 2 bases and J by 5 bases, leaving 7 bases between them. CDR1 is SGHNT and CDR2 is YYREEE in the germline V gene (reference sequence). There are 13 residues in the CDR3.

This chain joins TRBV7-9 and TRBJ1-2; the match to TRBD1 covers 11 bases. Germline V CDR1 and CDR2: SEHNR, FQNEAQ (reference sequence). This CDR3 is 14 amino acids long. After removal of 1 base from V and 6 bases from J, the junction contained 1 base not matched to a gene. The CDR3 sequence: CASSLGGQGDGYTF. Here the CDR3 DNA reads TGTGCCAGCAGCTTAGGGGGACAGGGGGATGGCTACACCTTC.

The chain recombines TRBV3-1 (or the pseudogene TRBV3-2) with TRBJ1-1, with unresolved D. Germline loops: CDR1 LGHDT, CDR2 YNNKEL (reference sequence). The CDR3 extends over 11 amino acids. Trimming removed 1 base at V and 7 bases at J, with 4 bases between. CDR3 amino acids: CASSQAGEAFF. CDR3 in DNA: TGTGCCAGCAGCCAAGCGGGTGAAGCTTTCTTT.

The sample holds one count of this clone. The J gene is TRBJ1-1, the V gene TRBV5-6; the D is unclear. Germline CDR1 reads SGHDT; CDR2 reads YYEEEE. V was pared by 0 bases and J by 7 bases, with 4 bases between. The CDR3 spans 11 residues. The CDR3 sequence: CASSLGGEAFF. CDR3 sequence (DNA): TGTGCCAGCAGCTTGGGAGGTGAAGCTTTCTTT. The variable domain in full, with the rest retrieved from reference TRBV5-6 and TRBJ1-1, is DAGVTQSPTHLIKTRGQQVTLRCSPKSGHDTVSWYQQALGQGPQFIFQYYEEEERQRGNFPDRFSGHQFPNYSSELNVNALLLGDSALYLCASSLGGEAFFGQGTRLTVV.

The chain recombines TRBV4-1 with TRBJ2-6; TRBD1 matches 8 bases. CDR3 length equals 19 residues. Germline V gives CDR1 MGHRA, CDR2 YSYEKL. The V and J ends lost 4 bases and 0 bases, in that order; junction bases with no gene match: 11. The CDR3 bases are TGCGCCAGCAGCCGACCAACAGGGGGAAAACGCTCTGGGGCCAACGTCCTGACTTTC. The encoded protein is CASSRPTGGKRSGANVLTF.

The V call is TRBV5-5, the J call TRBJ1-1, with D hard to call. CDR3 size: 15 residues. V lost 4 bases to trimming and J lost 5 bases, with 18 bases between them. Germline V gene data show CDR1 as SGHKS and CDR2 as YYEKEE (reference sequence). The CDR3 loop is CASSPGNGIWTEAFF. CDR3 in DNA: TGTGCCAGCAGCCCTGGTAATGGGATATGGACTGAAGCTTTCTTT.